By sample fraction, the clone carrying this TCR beta chain is medium-sized. The time point was: patch test 1, 2 weeks after DPC sensitization. Treatment specified: therapeutic diphenylcyclopropenone sensitization with weekly scalp DPC. The sample originates from a study of human T cells and chemical hapten exposure. Study-wide context: Diphenylcyclopropenone was administered weekly to the scalp of patients throughout the approximately 24-week study.

It was the library that attached unique molecular identifiers to individual cDNA molecules. TCRdb re-called the RACE reads through MiXCR, storing one row per CDR3 protein. The data hold roughly 14,000 distinct CDR3 sequences, with about 15% observed a single time. The CDR3 length is 14 residues. Germline V gene data show CDR1 as DFQATT and CDR2 as SNEGSKA (reference sequence). V lost 0 bases to trimming and J lost 1 base, with 9 bases between them. The sequence derives from a woman between 25 and 40 years old with alopecia areata. Some clones in this sample may be carry-over from other donors' samples. The V and J genes are TRBV20-1 and TRBJ1-1; D not certain. The sequences come from whole blood, collected in connection with sensitization to the hapten diphenylcyclopropenone (DPC). In DNA form, the CDR3 reads TGCAGTGCTAGAGAGAGTTGGGGGAACACTGAAGCTTTCTTT. Its protein is CSARESWGNTEAFF.